These T cell receptor beta chains were read from a single sample in a study of T cells after yellow fever vaccination. Each CDR3 protein is one row after TCRdb ran MiXCR on the 5' RACE reads. The sample carries 310,000 or so distinct CDR3 sequences, 6.8% recorded once. The material sequenced was PBMCs, taken roughly 46 days after the first yellow fever vaccination. The receptors were gathered from a man younger than 35 who received the YFV17D yellow fever vaccine. CDR3s include the opening cysteine and the closing phenylalanine or tryptophan. The order of the fields is D gene, V gene, J gene, clone size, CDR3 protein, CDR3 DNA. D genes are given only for firm matches. Expanded clones are given a class, and other clones once, few, many or no size at all.

d_call: -; v_call: TRBV5-1; j_call: TRBJ1-3; clone_size: -; cdr3_aa: CASSPDSGNTIYF; cdr3_nt: TGCGCCAGCAGTCCGGATTCTGGAAACACCATATATTTT
d_call: -; v_call: TRBV7-9; j_call: TRBJ1-6; clone_size: -; cdr3_aa: CASSSPYMESSPLHF; cdr3_nt: TGTGCCAGCAGCTCACCTTACATGGAATCATCACCCCTCCACTTT
d_call: -; v_call: TRBV4-2; j_call: TRBJ2-7; clone_size: -; cdr3_aa: CASSQEWGQDEQYF; cdr3_nt: TGTGCCAGCAGCCAAGAATGGGGGCAGGACGAGCAGTACTTC
d_call: -; v_call: TRBV7-9; j_call: TRBJ2-5; clone_size: few; cdr3_aa: CASSQPGRTQYF; cdr3_nt: TGTGCCAGCAGTCAGCCGGGGCGGACCCAGTACTTC
d_call: TRBD2; v_call: TRBV4-1; j_call: TRBJ2-5; clone_size: few; cdr3_aa: CASSQEPPGLAGGSRETQYF; cdr3_nt: TGCGCCAGCAGCCAAGAACCACCGGGACTAGCGGGGGGATCGAGAGAGACCCAGTACTTC
d_call: -; v_call: TRBV7-8; j_call: TRBJ2-2; clone_size: -; cdr3_aa: CASSFTGMGGELFF; cdr3_nt: TGTGCCAGCAGCTTTACAGGGATGGGCGGGGAGCTGTTTTTT
d_call: TRBD2; v_call: TRBV4-1; j_call: TRBJ2-7; clone_size: few; cdr3_aa: CASSQVGTSGDEQYF; cdr3_nt: TGCGCCAGCAGCCAAGTCGGGACTAGCGGAGACGAGCAGTACTTC
d_call: -; v_call: TRBV18; j_call: TRBJ1-2; clone_size: -; cdr3_aa: CASSRSISTDGYTF; cdr3_nt: TGTGCCAGCTCTCGGAGTATATCGACGGATGGCTACACCTTC
d_call: -; v_call: TRBV10-3; j_call: TRBJ2-3; clone_size: -; cdr3_aa: CAISAAEEGSTDTQYF; cdr3_nt: TGTGCCATCAGTGCAGCTGAGGAGGGCAGCACAGATACGCAGTATTTT
d_call: -; v_call: TRBV29-1; j_call: TRBJ2-5; clone_size: many; cdr3_aa: CSFEDWDREETQYF; cdr3_nt: TGCAGCTTTGAAGACTGGGACCGGGAGGAGACCCAGTACTTC
d_call: -; v_call: TRBV7-9; j_call: TRBJ2-1; clone_size: many; cdr3_aa: CASSLVGLSYNEQFF; cdr3_nt: TGTGCCAGCAGCTTAGTCGGGTTATCCTACAATGAGCAGTTCTTC
d_call: -; v_call: TRBV12-3/TRBV12-4; j_call: TRBJ1-2; clone_size: -; cdr3_aa: CASSLEEYYGYTF; cdr3_nt: TGTGCCAGCAGTTTAGAAGAGTACTATGGCTACACCTTC
d_call: -; v_call: TRBV20-1; j_call: TRBJ2-7; clone_size: -; cdr3_aa: CSARPGANEQYF; cdr3_nt: TGCAGTGCTAGACCCGGCGCGAACGAGCAGTACTTC
d_call: -; v_call: TRBV5-1; j_call: TRBJ1-2; clone_size: few; cdr3_aa: CASSLGRDFYGYTF; cdr3_nt: TGCGCCAGCAGCTTGGGTAGAGACTTCTATGGCTACACCTTC
d_call: -; v_call: TRBV14; j_call: TRBJ2-5; clone_size: few; cdr3_aa: CASSQEADQETQYF; cdr3_nt: TGTGCCAGCAGCCAAGAAGCGGACCAAGAGACCCAGTACTTC
d_call: -; v_call: TRBV20-1; j_call: TRBJ1-2; clone_size: few; cdr3_aa: CSARSGRGYGYTF; cdr3_nt: TGCAGTGCTAGAAGTGGCCGAGGGTATGGCTACACCTTC
d_call: -; v_call: TRBV5-6; j_call: TRBJ2-2; clone_size: -; cdr3_aa: CASSWGRDHTGELFF; cdr3_nt: TGTGCCAGCAGCTGGGGCAGGGATCACACCGGGGAGCTGTTTTTT
d_call: -; v_call: TRBV5-1; j_call: TRBJ1-2; clone_size: -; cdr3_aa: CASSLTGKANYGYTF; cdr3_nt: TGCGCCAGCAGCTTGACAGGCAAAGCTAACTATGGCTACACCTTC
d_call: -; v_call: TRBV10-3; j_call: TRBJ2-2; clone_size: -; cdr3_aa: CAISESGQFPTGELFF; cdr3_nt: TGTGCCATCAGTGAGTCAGGACAGTTCCCCACCGGGGAGCTGTTTTTT
d_call: -; v_call: TRBV4-3; j_call: TRBJ2-5; clone_size: many; cdr3_aa: CASSQDLRGQETQYF; cdr3_nt: TGCGCCAGCAGCCAAGATTTGCGGGGCCAAGAGACCCAGTACTTC
d_call: -; v_call: TRBV6-5; j_call: TRBJ1-5; clone_size: few; cdr3_aa: CASSYPGVAGQPQHF; cdr3_nt: TGTGCCAGCAGTTACCCGGGGGTAGCGGGCCAGCCCCAGCATTTT
d_call: TRBD2; v_call: TRBV12-3/TRBV12-4; j_call: TRBJ2-3; clone_size: few; cdr3_aa: CASSLGSLAGGRDTQYF; cdr3_nt: TGTGCCAGCAGTTTGGGCTCCCTAGCGGGGGGGCGAGATACGCAGTATTTT
d_call: TRBD2; v_call: TRBV11-2; j_call: TRBJ2-1; clone_size: -; cdr3_aa: CASRSGLANYNEQFF; cdr3_nt: TGTGCCAGCAGATCGGGACTAGCCAACTACAATGAGCAGTTCTTC
d_call: -; v_call: TRBV29-1; j_call: TRBJ2-3; clone_size: many; cdr3_aa: CSSLAFTDTQYF; cdr3_nt: TGCAGCTCCCTGGCCTTCACAGATACGCAGTATTTT
d_call: TRBD2; v_call: TRBV4-3; j_call: TRBJ2-3; clone_size: few; cdr3_aa: CASSHSSGGADTQYF; cdr3_nt: TGCGCCAGCAGCCACTCTAGCGGGGGGGCAGATACGCAGTATTTT
d_call: -; v_call: TRBV19; j_call: TRBJ2-2; clone_size: few; cdr3_aa: CASSTKAGAVFF; cdr3_nt: TGTGCCAGTAGTACGAAAGCGGGTGCGGTGTTTTTT
d_call: -; v_call: TRBV12-3/TRBV12-4; j_call: TRBJ2-3; clone_size: many; cdr3_aa: CASSIDLRGADTQYF; cdr3_nt: TGTGCCAGCAGCATTGACCTCAGGGGCGCAGATACGCAGTATTTT
d_call: -; v_call: TRBV6-1; j_call: TRBJ1-5; clone_size: -; cdr3_aa: CASSKGGTGMPQHF; cdr3_nt: TGTGCCAGCAGTAAAGGAGGTACGGGAATGCCCCAGCATTTT
d_call: -; v_call: TRBV4-2; j_call: TRBJ2-1; clone_size: -; cdr3_aa: CASSQVSPEQFF; cdr3_nt: TGTGCCAGCAGCCAAGTTAGTCCTGAGCAGTTCTTC
d_call: -; v_call: TRBV7-8; j_call: TRBJ2-1; clone_size: few; cdr3_aa: CASSLVAGGVLPSYNEQFF; cdr3_nt: TGTGCCAGCAGCTTAGTTGCAGGGGGGGTTCTTCCCTCCTACAATGAGCAGTTCTTC
d_call: -; v_call: TRBV5-1; j_call: TRBJ2-6; clone_size: many; cdr3_aa: CASSTTSGAGANVLTF; cdr3_nt: TGCGCCAGCAGCACCACCTCGGGGGCTGGGGCCAACGTCCTGACTTTC
d_call: -; v_call: TRBV3-1; j_call: TRBJ2-5; clone_size: many; cdr3_aa: CASSQDIMIETQYF; cdr3_nt: TGTGCCAGCAGCCAAGATATCATGATCGAGACCCAGTACTTC
d_call: TRBD2; v_call: TRBV6-4; j_call: TRBJ2-3; clone_size: many; cdr3_aa: CASSVLAGGGDTQYF; cdr3_nt: TGTGCCAGCAGTGTACTAGCGGGGGGTGGAGATACGCAGTATTTT
d_call: TRBD1; v_call: TRBV20-1; j_call: TRBJ1-1; clone_size: -; cdr3_aa: CSAWDRVEAFF; cdr3_nt: TGCAGTGCGTGGGACAGGGTTGAAGCTTTCTTT
d_call: TRBD2; v_call: TRBV20-1; j_call: TRBJ2-2; clone_size: many; cdr3_aa: CSAGRLAGGITGELFF; cdr3_nt: TGCAGTGCTGGCCGACTAGCGGGGGGGATCACCGGGGAGCTGTTTTTT
d_call: TRBD1; v_call: TRBV5-1; j_call: TRBJ1-2; clone_size: few; cdr3_aa: CASSFGQGPPFGYTF; cdr3_nt: TGCGCCAGCAGCTTCGGACAGGGGCCGCCTTTTGGCTACACCTTC
d_call: -; v_call: TRBV5-1; j_call: TRBJ2-2; clone_size: many; cdr3_aa: CASSFTGAHTGELFF; cdr3_nt: TGCGCCAGCAGCTTTACGGGGGCCCACACCGGGGAGCTGTTTTTT
d_call: -; v_call: TRBV12-5; j_call: TRBJ2-1; clone_size: -; cdr3_aa: CASGSRDNEQFF; cdr3_nt: TGTGCTAGTGGTTCCCGGGACAATGAGCAGTTCTTC
d_call: -; v_call: TRBV5-1; j_call: TRBJ2-2; clone_size: -; cdr3_aa: CASSLGQPNTGELFF; cdr3_nt: TGCGCCAGCAGCTTGGGGCAGCCGAACACCGGGGAGCTGTTTTTT
d_call: -; v_call: TRBV12-3/TRBV12-4; j_call: TRBJ1-1; clone_size: few; cdr3_aa: CASTIKGLNTEAFF; cdr3_nt: TGTGCCAGCACTATCAAGGGGTTGAACACTGAAGCTTTCTTT
d_call: -; v_call: TRBV12-3/TRBV12-4; j_call: TRBJ2-6; clone_size: -; cdr3_aa: CASSPHTGKRVSGANVLTF; cdr3_nt: TGTGCCAGCAGTCCCCACACAGGGAAGAGGGTCTCTGGGGCCAACGTCCTGACTTTC
d_call: TRBD2; v_call: TRBV20-1; j_call: TRBJ2-3; clone_size: few; cdr3_aa: CSATPKTLPGPGGTQYF; cdr3_nt: TGCAGTGCTACCCCGAAGACCCTCCCGGGGCCGGGGGGTACGCAGTATTTT
d_call: -; v_call: TRBV20-1; j_call: TRBJ2-7; clone_size: -; cdr3_aa: CSASRAYEQYF; cdr3_nt: TGCAGTGCTAGTCGCGCCTACGAGCAGTACTTC
d_call: TRBD1; v_call: TRBV7-6; j_call: TRBJ2-2; clone_size: few; cdr3_aa: CASSPGQGDVTGELFF; cdr3_nt: TGTGCCAGCAGCCCGGGACAGGGGGACGTCACCGGGGAGCTGTTTTTT
d_call: -; v_call: TRBV24-1; j_call: TRBJ2-1; clone_size: -; cdr3_aa: CATSAWDNEQFF; cdr3_nt: TGTGCCACCAGTGCTTGGGACAATGAGCAGTTCTTC
d_call: -; v_call: TRBV19; j_call: TRBJ1-2; clone_size: few; cdr3_aa: CASSLFDWMDYGYTF; cdr3_nt: TGTGCCAGTAGTCTCTTCGACTGGATGGACTATGGCTACACCTTC
d_call: -; v_call: TRBV7-9; j_call: TRBJ1-3; clone_size: -; cdr3_aa: CASSQNQKYGNTIYF; cdr3_nt: TGTGCCAGCAGCCAAAATCAGAAGTATGGAAACACCATATATTTT
d_call: TRBD2; v_call: TRBV15; j_call: TRBJ2-5; clone_size: few; cdr3_aa: CATSSRGGAQETQYF; cdr3_nt: TGTGCCACCAGCAGTCGCGGGGGGGCCCAAGAGACCCAGTACTTC
d_call: -; v_call: TRBV12-3/TRBV12-4; j_call: TRBJ1-5; clone_size: few; cdr3_aa: CASNQESGGYSNQPQHF; cdr3_nt: TGTGCCAGCAACCAAGAGTCCGGGGGGTATAGCAATCAGCCCCAGCATTTT
d_call: TRBD1; v_call: TRBV11-2; j_call: TRBJ1-4; clone_size: many; cdr3_aa: CASSLTGGEKLFF; cdr3_nt: TGTGCCAGCAGCTTGACAGGGGGCGAAAAACTGTTTTTT
d_call: -; v_call: TRBV5-5; j_call: TRBJ1-2; clone_size: few; cdr3_aa: CASTQSYRGYGYTF; cdr3_nt: TGTGCCAGCACCCAATCTTATCGAGGCTATGGCTACACCTTC
d_call: -; v_call: TRBV20-1; j_call: TRBJ2-7; clone_size: few; cdr3_aa: CSARVPLAGEQYF; cdr3_nt: TGCAGTGCTAGGGTTCCATTGGCGGGGGAGCAGTACTTC
d_call: -; v_call: TRBV21-1; j_call: TRBJ2-5; clone_size: few; cdr3_aa: CASTWGGEDGPNQETQYF; cdr3_nt: TGTGCCAGCACGTGGGGGGGGGAGGACGGCCCTAACCAAGAGACCCAGTACTTC
d_call: TRBD1; v_call: TRBV7-9; j_call: TRBJ1-1; clone_size: few; cdr3_aa: CASSYVGTGGEVTEAFF; cdr3_nt: TGTGCCAGCAGCTATGTCGGGACAGGGGGGGAGGTCACTGAAGCTTTCTTT
d_call: -; v_call: TRBV5-1; j_call: TRBJ2-6; clone_size: many; cdr3_aa: CASSLDGSGANVLTF; cdr3_nt: TGCGCCAGCAGCTTGGACGGCTCTGGGGCCAACGTCCTGACTTTC